The clone carrying this T cell receptor beta chain was observed a few times. This sample was taken from a study of blood T cell repertoires in COVID-19. Study-wide context: From the United States, Italy and Spain came samples of acute and convalescent COVID-19. PBMCs, B-cell-depleted T cells, or T cells were the source of the cDNA or gDNA that made up the material.

Per the study methods: Amplifying reference gene primers gave estimates of nucleated cell counts. Generated by immunoSEQ multiplex PCR, the TCRdb table keeps only in-frame clones and is missing some. V, J and clone size were drawn from that table, and D and trimming were deduced from the DNA. Here the sample spans over 100,000 clones, more than 75% being singletons. There are 14 residues in the CDR3. V lost 1 base, J lost 7 bases, and 8 bases lay in between. The germline V gene encodes CDR1 SNHLY and CDR2 FYNNEI. This chain connects TRBV2 to TRBJ1-6, with D possibly matching TRBD1 (5 bases). Source material: peripheral blood. This sequence was found in a man aged 55 to 70 with active or convalescent COVID-19. The CDR3 DNA is TGTGCCAGCAGTGAAGACAGGCAAAATTCACCCCTCCACTTT. Residues: CASSEDRQNSPLHF.